The 25 T cell receptor beta chains below come from one sample, sequenced in a study of response to subunit inactivated influenza vaccine. MiXCR, applied by TCRdb to the RT-PCR reads, yields one record per CDR3 protein. The profile covers approximately 520,000 distinct CDR3 sequences, with 15% to 20% appearing a single time and roughly 3% taken by the ten largest. Here the sequenced sample was CD4+ T cells sorted from PBMCs, taken less than 25 months after vaccination. The origin of the receptors is a man between 50 and 75 years old who received an inactivated influenza vaccine.

This rearrangement joins TRBV7-9 to TRBJ1-4, with 8 bases that match TRBD1. The CDR3 sequence is 16 residues long. Germline loops: CDR1 SEHNR, CDR2 FQNEAQ (reference sequence). V lost 5 bases and J lost 2; bases outside the gene matches: 7. CDR3 coding DNA: TGTGCCAGCAGCGTCGGACAGGGATCGACTAATGAAAAACTGTTTTTT. Its translation is CASSVGQGSTNEKLFF.

The table lists this clonotype with a few counts. The V call is TRBV4-3, the J call TRBJ1-4, with D possibly TRBD1 on 5 matching bases. The CDR3 sequence is 16 residues long. Germline values: CDR1 LGHNA, CDR2 YSLEER. The ends were cut back, 0 bases at V and 8 bases at J, with 16 bases in the middle. The CDR3 DNA follows: TGCGCCAGCAGCCAAGAAGGAGTAGGGGTAGGCGAAAAACTGTTTTTT. It encodes CASSQEGVGVGEKLFF.

V usage is TRBV5-1 and J usage is TRBJ2-1; no clear D gene. This CDR3 contains 13 residues. Germline V gene sequence: CDR1 SGHRS, CDR2 YFSETQ. The V end lost 5 bases, the J end lost 6 bases, and 12 bases lay between the germline ends. Here the CDR3 reads CASSRDNPNEQFF. CDR3 sequence (DNA): TGCGCCAGCAGTAGAGACAACCCCAATGAGCAGTTCTTC.

This clonotype was counted only a few times. The J gene is TRBJ1-4, the V gene TRBV6-1; no clear D gene. This CDR3 contains 17 residues. Germline values: CDR1 MNHNS, CDR2 SASEGT. Trimming took off 7 bases at V and 0 bases at J, with 18 bases between the two ends. CDR3 region: CASTPGRALATNEKLFF. Here the CDR3 DNA reads TGTGCCAGCACCCCTGGACGGGCCCTGGCAACTAATGAAAAACTGTTTTTT.

This clonotype has a count of ten or more. Relative to the germline gene, one junction end is altered; a read error may explain this. This chain joins TRBV5-1 and TRBJ1-3, with D uncertain. Germline lookup yields CDR1 SGHRS and CDR2 YFSETQ. The CDR3 extends over 13 amino acids. The CDR3 sequence: CASSLAGGNTIYF. Written as DNA, the CDR3 is TGTGCCAGCAGCTTGGCCGGGGGAAACACCATATATTTT.

Only a few counts were recorded for this clonotype. The gene calls are TRBV15 and TRBJ2-3, with D uncertain. Germline-derived CDR1 and CDR2 are LNHNV and YYDKDF (reference sequence). The CDR3 contains 14 residues. V lost 1 base, J lost 2 bases, and 7 bases lay in between. The CDR3: CATSRGTYTDTQYF. The CDR3 coding sequence is TGTGCCACCAGCAGAGGGACCTACACAGATACGCAGTATTTT.

The rearrangement joins TRBV6-2 or TRBV6-3 to TRBJ1-6; tentative D call: TRBD1 (6 bases). Germline V gene lookup returns CDR1 MNHEY and CDR2 SVGEGT. The CDR3 contains 14 residues. V was trimmed by 6 bases and J by 10 bases, leaving 16 bases between them. The CDR3 region is CASRIQGKRSPLHF. Written as DNA, the CDR3 is TGTGCCAGCAGGATACAGGGAAAGAGGTCACCCCTCCACTTT.

The chain combines TRBV6-5 with TRBJ2-5, with 10 nucleotides matching TRBD2. The CDR3 has 16 amino acids. The V segment lost 4 bases and the J segment 5 bases; nucleotides outside the gene matches: 10. Germline V CDR1 and CDR2: MNHEY, SVGAGI. The CDR3 region is CASSSTGTSVGETQYF. In DNA, the CDR3 is TGTGCCAGCAGTTCGACTGGGACTAGCGTGGGGGAGACCCAGTACTTC.

This rearrangement joins TRBV27 to TRBJ2-3; no definite D call. This CDR3 is built from 16 residues. CDR1 and CDR2 (germline): MNHEY, SMNVEV (reference sequence). V was trimmed by 4 bases and J by 2 bases, leaving 16 bases between them. DNA for the CDR3: TGTGCCAGCAGTTCAGGCAACAGTGAACCCACAGATACGCAGTATTTT. It translates to CASSSGNSEPTDTQYF.

The chain couples TRBV6-2 or TRBV6-3 to TRBJ1-5; the match to TRBD1 covers 8 bases. V trimming: 6 bases; J trimming: 2 bases; junction bases outside the gene matches: 15. The CDR3 runs to 18 residues. CDR1 MNHEY and CDR2 SVGEGT come from the germline V gene. CDR3 nucleotide sequence: TGTGCCAGCAGCCATATGACAGGGGTAGTTCGTGGCAATCAGCCCCAGCATTTT. Translated, it gives CASSHMTGVVRGNQPQHF.

This clonotype was seen many times. The rearrangement joins TRBV7-2 to TRBJ2-3; no reliable D call. The V gene lost 2 bases and the J gene lost 5 bases, with 14 bases spanning the gap. Germline loops: CDR1 SGHTA, CDR2 FQGNSA. The CDR3 contains 15 residues. The CDR3 reads CASSLKVMGGDTQYF. The CDR3 nucleotides read TGTGCCAGCAGCTTAAAGGTCATGGGCGGAGATACGCAGTATTTT.

This clonotype was observed at least ten times. The J gene is TRBJ2-3, the V gene TRBV20-1; TRBD2 matches 10 bases. Germline V CDR1 and CDR2: DFQATT, SNEGSKA (reference sequence). This CDR3 is 16 amino acids long. The ends lost 6 bases at V and 6 bases at J; junction bases unmatched: 15. The CDR3 here is CSARGGLAGAGDTQYF. The DNA for the CDR3 is TGCAGTGCCAGGGGAGGGCTAGCGGGAGCCGGGGATACGCAGTATTTT.

The gene calls are TRBV7-3 and TRBJ1-1, with TRBD1 as a possible D gene (5 bases). Germline CDR1 and CDR2: SGHTA and FQGTGA. The CDR3 is 16 amino acids. V lost 0 bases and J 8 bases, leaving 19 bases between the germline ends. Written as DNA, the CDR3 is TGTGCCAGCAGCTTAACCCCCAGCACAGGAACGAAAGAAGCTTTCTTT. This translates into CASSLTPSTGTKEAFF.

The rearrangement links TRBV6-1 to TRBJ1-1, with D possibly matching TRBD1 (6 bases). The length of the CDR3 is 14 residues. Germline V gives CDR1 MNHNS, CDR2 SASEGT. Trimming took 8 bases from V and 6 from J, leaving 19 bases between them. The CDR3 sequence is CASAYYRDVPEAFF. DNA of the CDR3: TGTGCCAGCGCCTACTACAGGGATGTGCCTGAAGCTTTCTTT.

CDR3 coding DNA: TGCGCCAGCAATCGGGACGGATATTCCTACGAGCAGTACTTC. Protein: CASNRDGYSYEQYF. The chain couples TRBV5-1 to TRBJ2-7, with D perhaps matching TRBD1 or TRBD2 (5 bases each). The germline V and J ends were trimmed by 6 bases and 1 base, with 14 bases remaining between them. Germline values: CDR1 SGHRS, CDR2 YFSETQ. The CDR3 is made up of 14 amino acids.

The rearrangement uses TRBV18 and TRBJ1-1; no definite D call. The CDR3 spans 15 residues. Germline V CDR1 and CDR2: KGHSH, LQKENI. Trimming stripped 0 bases from V and 4 bases from J, with 12 bases between. The CDR3, as DNA: TGTGCCAGCTCACCACCTTCTCAAGGGATCACTGAAGCTTTCTTT. It is translated as CASSPPSQGITEAFF.

This sequence joins TRBV4-1 and TRBJ2-5, with a possible D match to TRBD1 (6 bases). Germline V lookup: CDR1 MGHRA, CDR2 YSYEKL. The V end was cut by 3 bases, the J end by 2 bases, with 16 bases between. This CDR3 has 16 amino acids. For the CDR3, the DNA is TGCGCCAGCAGCCAGGCTGGGCAGGGGTTACAAGAGACCCAGTACTTC. As protein: CASSQAGQGLQETQYF.

The rearrangement links TRBV20-1 to TRBJ2-1, with D possibly called TRBD1 or TRBD2 (6 bases each). Trimming removed 2 bases at V and 10 bases at J, with 24 bases between. There are 16 residues in the CDR3. CDR1 is DFQATT, CDR2 SNEGSKA, per germline (reference sequence). This CDR3 reads CSARMRGADSLREQFF. CDR3 coding DNA: TGCAGTGCTAGAATGAGGGGGGCTGACTCGCTTAGGGAGCAGTTCTTC.

The V gene is TRBV27, the J gene TRBJ2-2, with D uncertain. Germline CDR1 reads MNHEY; CDR2 reads SMNVEV (reference sequence). Trimming removed 0 bases from V and 0 bases from J, with 8 bases in between. CDR3 length equals 16 residues. The CDR3 loop is CASSLSGAANTGELFF. In nucleotides, the CDR3 is TGTGCCAGCAGTTTATCTGGCGCTGCGAACACCGGGGAGCTGTTTTTT.

This clonotype was seen at least ten times. The V and J genes are TRBV11-2 and TRBJ2-7; D perhaps matches TRBD1 (5 bases). CDR1 and CDR2 (germline): SGHAT, FQNNGV. Trimming stripped 5 bases from V and 3 bases from J, with 14 bases between. This CDR3 spans 14 amino acids. The chain's CDR3 is CASSPPGRDYEQYF. The CDR3 DNA follows: TGTGCCAGCAGCCCCCCGGGCAGGGACTACGAGCAGTACTTC. Filled out from reference TRBV11-2 and TRBJ2-7, the complete variable domain reads EAGVAQSPRYKIIEKRQSVAFWCNPISGHATLYWYQQILGQGPKLLIQFQNNGVVDDSQLPKDRFSAERLKGVDSTLKIQPAKLEDSAVYLCASSPPGRDYEQYFGPGTRLTVT.

This clonotype has only a few counts. The chain joins TRBV11-2 to TRBJ2-7, with D perhaps given as TRBD1 or TRBD2 (7 bases each). Germline V CDR1 and CDR2: SGHAT, FQNNGV. The CDR3 length is 15 residues. V was cut by 3 bases and J by 2 bases, with 14 bases left in between. CDR3 coding DNA: TGTGCCAGCAGCTTTTCTGCAGGGGGGGCCTACGAGCAGTACTTC. Its translation: CASSFSAGGAYEQYF.

This clonotype was seen a few times. This chain connects TRBV20-1 to TRBJ2-4, with D unresolved. CDR1 is DFQATT and CDR2 is SNEGSKA in the germline V gene (reference sequence). This CDR3 is 15 amino acids long. Between the trimmed V and J ends, which lost 6 bases and 1 base, there was a span of 16 bases. This chain's CDR3 is CSAPQASSAKNIQYF. Written as DNA, the CDR3 is TGCAGTGCACCGCAAGCCAGTTCGGCCAAAAACATTCAGTACTTC.

This sequence joins TRBV20-1 and TRBJ2-1; 10 positions match TRBD2. Trimming removed 4 bases from V and 7 bases from J; junction bases left unmatched: 7. CDR1 DFQATT and CDR2 SNEGSKA come from the germline V gene (reference sequence). The CDR3 length is 14 residues. The CDR3: CSAIAGGGGNEQFF. The CDR3 nucleotides are TGCAGTGCTATAGCGGGGGGCGGGGGGAATGAGCAGTTCTTC.

Only a few counts were recorded for this clonotype. This sequence joins TRBV20-1 and TRBJ2-3; TRBD2 agrees at 9 bases. CDR1 and CDR2 from the germline V gene are DFQATT and SNEGSKA (reference sequence). The CDR3 length is 16 residues. V shed 2 bases and J 4 bases; nucleotides not matched to a gene: 10. The CDR3 region has the DNA TGCAGTGCTAGAACCGGGACTAGCAGCGTGGCAGATACGCAGTATTTT. This encodes CSARTGTSSVADTQYF.

The gene calls are TRBV2 and TRBJ2-3, with unresolved D. The CDR3 consists of 11 residues. The germline CDR1 and CDR2 sequences are SNHLY and FYNNEI. V dropped 7 bases and J dropped 4 bases, with 6 bases sitting between them. The CDR3: CASIRADTQYF. CDR3 nucleotides: TGTGCCAGCATTCGGGCAGATACGCAGTATTTT.